This T cell receptor (beta chain) was captured by sequencing in a study of blood T cell repertoires in COVID-19 (dated by TCRdb to the early 2020s). Turning to the overall study: Samples from collaborators originated in the United States, Italy and Spain and spanned both the acute and convalescent phases of COVID-19. Sample metadata almost always included a de-identified subject ID, COVID-19 status, age in years and sex. Deeply sampled blood TCRbeta repertoires from subjects exposed to, actively infected with, or recovered from COVID-19 were included in the dataset. The material from the prospective study consisted of cDNA or gDNA derived from T cells, B-cell-depleted T cells, or PBMCs. Where HLA class I and class II types were available, the types were taken from metadata supplied by the sample provider, not from assay-based typing. The repertoires were made available in a free public database intended to serve as a resource for research on the immune response to SARS-CoV-2. Samples were obtained from the ongoing ImmuneRACE study (first 160 participants) and from over a thousand subjects provided by 6 global collaborators. Overall study results and their limits: The amount of clinical and demographic metadata varied by source and participant and was provided uncurated.

TCRbeta CDR3 regions were amplified from genomic DNA by means of the immunoSEQ Assay, a bias-controlled multiplex PCR. From the authors' description of their analysis: The number of nucleated cells in each sample was estimated from the amplification of reference gene primers within the assay. To quantify the absolute abundance of each unique TCRbeta CDR3 rearrangement, sequence reads were collapsed and filtered. For each sample, productive Simpson clonality was calculated as the square root of Simpson's diversity index across productive rearrangements. This is the immuneACCESS table as TCRdb keeps it, with only in-frame sequences that have V and J called. A part of the clones is gone; compared with another copy, unresolved V genes explain less than half, and the rest is unexplained. From that table come the V and J calls and clone size; the DNA was used to work out D and trimming. Within this sample are about 74,000 clones, with more than 90% of them counted one time only. Clones ranked in the top ten supply approximately 1.6% of the sample.

With regard to this clone: The antigen this receptor binds is unknown. Per-base qualities were not stored, and no clone one base away is much larger.

Collaborating institutions collected whole blood in K2EDTA tubes following their own protocols. For TCRbeta analysis, collaborators shipped samples as frozen whole blood, isolated PBMCs, or DNA extracted from either of those sample types. The CDR3 sequence holds 13 residues, the cysteine and phenylalanine included. The CDR3 DNA has 39 bases and is translated from base 1. In the germline V gene, CDR1 corresponds to SGHRS and CDR2 to YFSETQ. Between the V and J ends, shortened by 3 bases and 4 bases respectively, the junction contains 10 bases. Source material: peripheral blood. This sequence uses TRBV5-1 and TRBJ2-5; TRBD1 is a possible D gene, resting on 5 matching bases. The clonotype was recovered from a man aged 45-65 years with acute or convalescent COVID-19. The CDR3 protein: CASSSQGIETQYF. The DNA reads as follows: TGCGCCAGCAGCTCGCAGGGAATAGAGACCCAGTACTTC.